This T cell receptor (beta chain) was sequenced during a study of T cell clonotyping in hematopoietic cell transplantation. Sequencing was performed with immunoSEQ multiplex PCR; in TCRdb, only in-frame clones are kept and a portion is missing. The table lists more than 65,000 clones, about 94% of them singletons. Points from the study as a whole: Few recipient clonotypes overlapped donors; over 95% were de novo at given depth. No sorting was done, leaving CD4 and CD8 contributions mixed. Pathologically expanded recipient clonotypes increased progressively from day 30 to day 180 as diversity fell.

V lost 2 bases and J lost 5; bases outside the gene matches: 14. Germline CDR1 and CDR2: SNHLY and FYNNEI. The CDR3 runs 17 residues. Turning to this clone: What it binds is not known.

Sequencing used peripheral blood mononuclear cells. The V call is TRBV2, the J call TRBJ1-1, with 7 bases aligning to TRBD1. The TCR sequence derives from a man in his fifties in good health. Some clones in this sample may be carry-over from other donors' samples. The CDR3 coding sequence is TGTGCCAGCAGTGAAATAGGGGAAAACAGGGGTGTAACTGAAGCTTTCTTT. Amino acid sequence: CASSEIGENRGVTEAFF.